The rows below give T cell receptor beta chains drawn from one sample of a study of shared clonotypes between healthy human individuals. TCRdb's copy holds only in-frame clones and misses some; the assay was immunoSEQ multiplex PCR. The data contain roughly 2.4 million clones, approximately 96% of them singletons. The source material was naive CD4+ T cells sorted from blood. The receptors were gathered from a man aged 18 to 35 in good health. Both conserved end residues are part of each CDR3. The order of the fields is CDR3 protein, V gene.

cdr3_aa: CATSRDSGPGLAGGGTKTQYF
v_call: TRBV15

cdr3_aa: CASSYARQGFGYTF
v_call: TRBV6-5

cdr3_aa: CASSPNILSYEQYF
v_call: TRBV7-2

cdr3_aa: CASSFNLGIAGVTDTQYF
v_call: TRBV28

cdr3_aa: CASSLDRATNEKLFF
v_call: TRBV7-2

cdr3_aa: CASRGQGAGYGYTF
v_call: TRBV2

cdr3_aa: CASSPENSNQPQHF
v_call: TRBV6-1

cdr3_aa: CASSLDRGADTEAFF
v_call: TRBV7-2

cdr3_aa: CASSDAGELFF
v_call: TRBV6-5

cdr3_aa: CASSLQNIPGGNQPQHF
v_call: TRBV7-9

cdr3_aa: CASSGRTGGDQPQHF
v_call: TRBV2

cdr3_aa: CASSPQGGAESFEQYF
v_call: TRBV18

cdr3_aa: CASSLSQTGIEQYF
v_call: TRBV5-1

cdr3_aa: CASSLGDEQFF
v_call: TRBV9

cdr3_aa: CASSLAGQGSSGNTIYF
v_call: TRBV5-1

cdr3_aa: CASSFSSREITF
v_call: TRBV11-2

cdr3_aa: CASRALAGISYEQYF
v_call: TRBV27

cdr3_aa: CASSPGRDRSYEQYF
v_call: TRBV9

cdr3_aa: CASRTRDTQYF
v_call: TRBV6-5

cdr3_aa: CASSVAATQETQYF
v_call: TRBV9

cdr3_aa: CASSELAGGTGELFF
v_call: TRBV10-2

cdr3_aa: CASSPESGGYNEQFF
v_call: TRBV5-1

cdr3_aa: CASSRGQETQYF
v_call: TRBV7-2

cdr3_aa: CASGLVNYGYTF
v_call: TRBV12-5

cdr3_aa: CASSQASSWDPYEQYF
v_call: TRBV5-1

cdr3_aa: CASSPTGETQYF
v_call: TRBV18

cdr3_aa: CASSSYSGANVLTF
v_call: TRBV6-1

cdr3_aa: CASSYSSGSRAGGYTF
v_call: TRBV6-5

cdr3_aa: CASSNDRVQYF
v_call: TRBV5-8

cdr3_aa: CATSRDTKLRGGTNEKLFF
v_call: TRBV15

cdr3_aa: CASSLSGVAGVRTGELFF
v_call: TRBV7-2

cdr3_aa: CASSLTVGTQYF
v_call: TRBV7-6

cdr3_aa: CASSPGTGVYNSPLHF
v_call: TRBV27

cdr3_aa: CASSLDRAYGYTF
v_call: TRBV18

cdr3_aa: CASSKQRLAGTDTQYF
v_call: TRBV21-1

cdr3_aa: CSASMADTQYF
v_call: TRBV20-1

cdr3_aa: CASSVRQARTDTQYF
v_call: TRBV9

cdr3_aa: CASRTGANTEAFF
v_call: TRBV10-2

cdr3_aa: CASSPPGGGPSSEQFF
v_call: TRBV18

cdr3_aa: CASSLGTVNTEAFF
v_call: TRBV18

cdr3_aa: CASSGPTGGSNQPQHF
v_call: TRBV6-1

cdr3_aa: CASSPQGTGELFF
v_call: TRBV27